This T cell receptor (beta chain) was recorded in a study of T cells in narcolepsy. On the study more broadly: Patients with NT1 or NT2 and healthy control donors were enrolled.

The CDR3 has 19 residues. Per germline, CDR1 MGHRA and CDR2 YSYEKL. The V gene end was trimmed by 4 bases and the J gene end by 0 bases; junction bases not matched to a gene: 12. Measured with immunoSEQ multiplex PCR; TCRdb has only the in-frame clones, and not every one. Among around 1,500 clones listed, 23% were seen once. This clone is medium-sized by share. Its antigen is still unknown. The sample consisted of cultured CD4+ T cells from cerebrospinal fluid. This receptor was taken from a human donor with narcolepsy. This chain joins TRBV4-1 and TRBJ2-6; the match to TRBD1 covers 7 bases. The CDR3 region is CASSPRDRDLSSGANVLTF. The CDR3 nucleotides read TGCGCCAGCAGCCCCCGGGACAGAGACCTTAGCTCTGGGGCCAACGTCCTGACTTTC.